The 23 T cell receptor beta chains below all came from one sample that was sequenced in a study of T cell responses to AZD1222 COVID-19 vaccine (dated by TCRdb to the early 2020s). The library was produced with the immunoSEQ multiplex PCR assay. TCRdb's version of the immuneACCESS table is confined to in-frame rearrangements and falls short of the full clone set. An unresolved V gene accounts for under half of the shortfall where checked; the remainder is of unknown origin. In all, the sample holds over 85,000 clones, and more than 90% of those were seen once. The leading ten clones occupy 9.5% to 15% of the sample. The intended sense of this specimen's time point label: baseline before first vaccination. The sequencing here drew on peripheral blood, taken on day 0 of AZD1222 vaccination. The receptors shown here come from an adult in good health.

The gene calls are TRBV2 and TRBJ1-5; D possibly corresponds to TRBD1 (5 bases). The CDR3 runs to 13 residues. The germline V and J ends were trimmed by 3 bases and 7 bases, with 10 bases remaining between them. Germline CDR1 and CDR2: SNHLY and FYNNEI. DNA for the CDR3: TGTGCCAGCAGTGAGGTAGGACAACAGCCCCAGCATTTT. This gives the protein CASSEVGQQPQHF.

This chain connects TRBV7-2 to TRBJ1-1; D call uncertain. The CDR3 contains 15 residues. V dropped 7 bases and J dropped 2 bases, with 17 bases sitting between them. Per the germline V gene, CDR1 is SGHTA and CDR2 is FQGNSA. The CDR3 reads CASTPYKGSNTEAFF. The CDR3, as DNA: TGTGCCAGCACCCCTTATAAGGGCAGCAACACTGAAGCTTTCTTT.

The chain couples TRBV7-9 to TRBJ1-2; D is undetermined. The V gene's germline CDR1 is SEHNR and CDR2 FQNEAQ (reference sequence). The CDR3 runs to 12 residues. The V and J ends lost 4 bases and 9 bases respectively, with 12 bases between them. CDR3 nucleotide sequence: TGTGCCAGCAGCTCCAACCTGAGGAGCTACACCTTC. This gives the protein CASSSNLRSYTF.

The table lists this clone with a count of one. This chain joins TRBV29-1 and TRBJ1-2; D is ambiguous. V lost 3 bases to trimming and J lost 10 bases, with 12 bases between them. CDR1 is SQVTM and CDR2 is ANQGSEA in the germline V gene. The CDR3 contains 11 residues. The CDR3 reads CSVDSGVHYTF. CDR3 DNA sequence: TGCAGCGTTGATTCCGGGGTACACTACACCTTC.

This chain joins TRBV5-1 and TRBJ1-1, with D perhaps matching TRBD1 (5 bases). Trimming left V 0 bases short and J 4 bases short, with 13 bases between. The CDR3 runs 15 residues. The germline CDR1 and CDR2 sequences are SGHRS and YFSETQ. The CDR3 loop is CASSLVGGLGTEAFF. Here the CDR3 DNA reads TGCGCCAGCAGCTTGGTCGGGGGACTAGGCACTGAAGCTTTCTTT.

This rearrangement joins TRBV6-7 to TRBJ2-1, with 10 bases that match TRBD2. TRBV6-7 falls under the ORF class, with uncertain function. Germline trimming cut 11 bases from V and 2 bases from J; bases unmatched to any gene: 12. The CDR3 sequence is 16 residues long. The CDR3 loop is CAGRTSGNDTYNEQFF. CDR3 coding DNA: TGTGCCGGAAGGACTAGCGGTAACGATACCTACAATGAGCAGTTCTTC.

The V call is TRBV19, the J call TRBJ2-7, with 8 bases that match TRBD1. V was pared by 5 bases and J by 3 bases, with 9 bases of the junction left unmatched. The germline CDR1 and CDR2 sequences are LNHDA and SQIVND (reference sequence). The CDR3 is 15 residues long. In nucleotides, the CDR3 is TGTGCCAGTAGTGTTGGGACAGGACTACTCTACGAGCAGTACTTC. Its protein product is CASSVGTGLLYEQYF.

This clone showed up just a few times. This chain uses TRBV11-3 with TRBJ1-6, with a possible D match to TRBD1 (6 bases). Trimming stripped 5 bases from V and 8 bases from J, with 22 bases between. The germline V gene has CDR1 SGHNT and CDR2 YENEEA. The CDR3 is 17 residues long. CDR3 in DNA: TGTGCCAGCAGCCAACCTGGACACTTATCAGGGGATTCACCCCTCCACTTT. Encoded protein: CASSQPGHLSGDSPLHF. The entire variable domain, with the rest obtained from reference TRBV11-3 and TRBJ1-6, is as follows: EAGVVQSPRYKIIEKKQPVAFWCNPISGHNTLYWYLQNLGQGPELLIRYENEEAVDDSQLPKDRFSAERLKGVDSTLKIQPAELGDSAVYLCASSQPGHLSGDSPLHFGNGTRLTVT.

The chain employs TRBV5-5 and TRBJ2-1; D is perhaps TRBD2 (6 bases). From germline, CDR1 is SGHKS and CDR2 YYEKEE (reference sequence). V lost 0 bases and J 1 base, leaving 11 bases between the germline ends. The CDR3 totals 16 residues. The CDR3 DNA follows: TGTGCCAGCAGCTTGGCGGGAGACAGTTCCTACAATGAGCAGTTCTTC. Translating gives CASSLAGDSSYNEQFF.

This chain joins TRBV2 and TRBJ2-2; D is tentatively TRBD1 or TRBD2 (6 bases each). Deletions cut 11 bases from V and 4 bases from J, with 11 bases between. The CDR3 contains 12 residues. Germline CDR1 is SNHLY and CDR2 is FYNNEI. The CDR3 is CAGSGATGELFF. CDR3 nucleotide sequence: TGTGCCGGATCGGGGGCCACCGGGGAGCTGTTTTTT.

CDR3 in DNA: TGCGCCAGCAGCTTGGCCGGCTGGACCCAGTACTTC. It encodes CASSLAGWTQYF. The rearrangement uses TRBV5-1 and TRBJ2-5; D unclear. Per germline, CDR1 SGHRS and CDR2 YFSETQ. This CDR3 has 12 amino acids. V was clipped by 0 bases and J by 7 bases, with 7 bases between them.

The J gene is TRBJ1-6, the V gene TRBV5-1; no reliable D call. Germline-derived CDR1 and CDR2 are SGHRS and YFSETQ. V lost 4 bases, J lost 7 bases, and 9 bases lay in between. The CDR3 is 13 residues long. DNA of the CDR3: TGCGCCAGCAGCCGACGGGAGAATTCACCCCTCCACTTT. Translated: CASSRRENSPLHF.

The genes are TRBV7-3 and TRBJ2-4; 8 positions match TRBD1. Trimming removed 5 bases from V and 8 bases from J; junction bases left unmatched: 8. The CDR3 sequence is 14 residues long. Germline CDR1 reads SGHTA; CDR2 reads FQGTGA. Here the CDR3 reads CASSTTGGGDIQYF. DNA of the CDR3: TGTGCCAGCAGCACTACAGGGGGTGGAGACATTCAGTACTTC.

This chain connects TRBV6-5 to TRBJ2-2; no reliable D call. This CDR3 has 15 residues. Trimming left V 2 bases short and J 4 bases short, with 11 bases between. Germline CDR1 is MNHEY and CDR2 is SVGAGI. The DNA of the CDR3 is TGTGCCAGCAGTTACAAAGGAGTTAGCACCGGGGAGCTGTTTTTT. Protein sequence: CASSYKGVSTGELFF.

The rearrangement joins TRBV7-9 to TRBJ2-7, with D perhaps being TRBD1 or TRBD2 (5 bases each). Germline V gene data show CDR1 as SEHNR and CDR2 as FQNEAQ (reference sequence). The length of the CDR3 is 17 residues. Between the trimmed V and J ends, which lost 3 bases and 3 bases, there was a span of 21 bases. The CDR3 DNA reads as TGTGCCAGCAGCTTTACCCCAGTGGGGGACCAAGGCTACGAGCAGTACTTC. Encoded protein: CASSFTPVGDQGYEQYF.

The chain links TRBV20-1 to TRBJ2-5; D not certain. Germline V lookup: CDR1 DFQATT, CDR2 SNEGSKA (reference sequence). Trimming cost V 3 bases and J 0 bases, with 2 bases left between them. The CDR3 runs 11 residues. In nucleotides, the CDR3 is TGCAGTGCTAGTTACCAAGAGACCCAGTACTTC. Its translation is CSASYQETQYF.

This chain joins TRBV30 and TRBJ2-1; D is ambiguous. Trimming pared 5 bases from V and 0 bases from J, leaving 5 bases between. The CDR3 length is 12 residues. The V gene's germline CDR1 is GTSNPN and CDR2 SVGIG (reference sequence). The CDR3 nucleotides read TGTGCCTGGCGGTACTCCTACAATGAGCAGTTCTTC. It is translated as CAWRYSYNEQFF.

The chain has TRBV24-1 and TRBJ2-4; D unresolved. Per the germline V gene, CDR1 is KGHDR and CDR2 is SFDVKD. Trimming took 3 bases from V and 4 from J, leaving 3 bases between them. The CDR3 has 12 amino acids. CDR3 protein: CATSDPKNIQYF. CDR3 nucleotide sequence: TGTGCCACCAGTGATCCTAAAAACATTCAGTACTTC.

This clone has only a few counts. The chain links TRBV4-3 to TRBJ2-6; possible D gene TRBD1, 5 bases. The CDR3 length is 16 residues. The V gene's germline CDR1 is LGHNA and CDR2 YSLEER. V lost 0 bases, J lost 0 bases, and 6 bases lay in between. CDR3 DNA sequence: TGCGCCAGCAGCCAAGACCAGGGCTCTGGGGCCAACGTCCTGACTTTC. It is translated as CASSQDQGSGANVLTF.

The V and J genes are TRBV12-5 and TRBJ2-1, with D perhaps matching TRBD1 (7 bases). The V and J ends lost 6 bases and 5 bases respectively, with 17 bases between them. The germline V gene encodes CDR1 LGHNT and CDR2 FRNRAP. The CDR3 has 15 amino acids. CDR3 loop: CASGRLQGGNNEQFF. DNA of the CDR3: TGTGCTAGTGGCCGTCTCCAGGGGGGAAACAATGAGCAGTTCTTC.

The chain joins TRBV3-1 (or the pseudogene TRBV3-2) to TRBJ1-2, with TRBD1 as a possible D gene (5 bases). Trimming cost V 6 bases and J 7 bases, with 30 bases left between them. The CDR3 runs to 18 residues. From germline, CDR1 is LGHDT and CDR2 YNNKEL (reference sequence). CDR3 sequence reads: CASSPRATRDHTRAGYTF. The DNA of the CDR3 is TGTGCCAGCAGTCCCCGCGCAACCAGGGACCACACTCGGGCTGGCTACACCTTC.

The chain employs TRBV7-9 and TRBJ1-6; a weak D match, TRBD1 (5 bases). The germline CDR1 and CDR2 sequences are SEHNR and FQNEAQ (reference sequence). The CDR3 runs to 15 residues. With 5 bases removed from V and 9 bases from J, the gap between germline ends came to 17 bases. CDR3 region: CASSQSGTVFSPLHF. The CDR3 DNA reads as TGTGCCAGCAGCCAATCAGGGACGGTTTTTTCACCCCTCCACTTT.

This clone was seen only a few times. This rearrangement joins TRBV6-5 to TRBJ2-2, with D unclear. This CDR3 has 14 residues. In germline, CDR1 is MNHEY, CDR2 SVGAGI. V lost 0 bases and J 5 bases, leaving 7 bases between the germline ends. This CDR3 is CASSYSTETGELFF. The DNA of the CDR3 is TGTGCCAGCAGTTACTCGACGGAGACCGGGGAGCTGTTTTTT.